One TCR beta chain is described in this entry. This sample is drawn from a study of blood T cell repertoires in COVID-19. Trimming at V came to 6 bases and at J to 0 bases, leaving 8 bases not matched to a gene. The CDR3 extends over 15 amino acids. Germline lookup yields CDR1 MNHNY and CDR2 SVGAGI (reference sequence). Method: immunoSEQ multiplex PCR; TCRdb's copy keeps in-frame clones and lacks some. The sample holds 180,000 or so clones; 70% to 85% are singletons and the top ten take 6% to 8%. The sequencing input was peripheral blood. The chain carries TRBV6-6 and TRBJ2-7; TRBD1 aligns across 7 bases. The TCR sequence derives from a human donor with acute or convalescent COVID-19. The donor label of this sample is uncertain. The CDR3 nucleotides read TGTGCCAGCAGAAGGGACAGCCTATCCTCCTACGAGCAGTACTTC. It is translated as CASRRDSLSSYEQYF.